Included here is one T cell receptor beta chain sequence, with context. Its antigen is unknown. These data belong to a study of long-term antiretroviral therapy in people with HIV. Study-level results: In HIV, the repertoires covered a tighter span of CDR3 lengths than in controls. In samples taken after ART, diversity increased but remained below transplant donor control levels.

The immunoSEQ assay was v3.0, run at survey level. Per-sample targets for sequencing were roughly 35,000-50,000 T-cell genomes. Clones were read by immunoSEQ multiplex PCR, and TCRdb kept only the in-frame ones, dropping some. The table shows about 20,000 clones, with around 73% occurring only once. Trimming took 0 bases from V and 7 from J, leaving 13 bases between them. This CDR3 spans 15 amino acids. CDR1 and CDR2 from the germline V gene are MNHEY and SVGAGI. The chain uses TRBV6-5 and TRBJ1-5, with no clear D. This sample comprised unsorted PBMCs, obtained 0.3 years after starting antiretroviral therapy. This receptor was obtained from a woman in her fifties or sixties with HIV. CDR3 DNA: TGTGCCAGCAGTTACTCCCCCAAGGCCGGCCAGCCCCAGCATTTT. Amino acid sequence: CASSYSPKAGQPQHF.